Following are 8 T cell receptor beta chains from one sample sequenced in a study of blood T cell repertoires in COVID-19. The data were produced by immunoSEQ multiplex PCR, yet TCRdb's version contains in-frame clones alone and is incomplete. The table has around 170,000 clones, less than 90% seen once. The sequenced sample was peripheral blood. The receptors stem from a man aged 55 to 70 with acute or convalescent COVID-19.

The V and J genes are TRBV5-6 and TRBJ2-7, with no clear D. CDR1 is SGHDT, CDR2 YYEEEE, per germline. Trimming pared 2 bases from V and 4 bases from J, leaving 10 bases between. The CDR3 length is 13 residues. In DNA form, the CDR3 reads TGTGCCAGCAGCTTTAGTCGAAGTTACGAGCAGTACGTC. Protein sequence: CASSFSRSYEQYV.

The chain links TRBV7-9 to TRBJ2-5, with D perhaps TRBD1 (6 bases). The CDR3 consists of 14 residues. The V and J ends lost 3 bases and 4 bases respectively, with 12 bases between them. The germline CDR1 and CDR2 sequences are SEHNR and FQNEAQ (reference sequence). CDR3 sequence: CASSFQGPPETQYF. CDR3 bases: TGTGCCAGCAGCTTCCAGGGGCCCCCAGAGACCCAGTACTTC.

The chain is built from TRBV18 and TRBJ1-2; no definite D call. The CDR3 extends over 13 amino acids. Germline assignment: CDR1 KGHSH and CDR2 LQKENI. Trimming stripped 2 bases from V and 1 base from J, with 5 bases between. This CDR3 is CASSPNSNYGYTF. CDR3 DNA sequence: TGTGCCAGCTCACCAAATAGTAACTATGGCTACACCTTC.

This clone has a handful of counts. The chain couples TRBV28 to TRBJ2-7, with 8 bases identical to TRBD2. J lost 5 bases, V lost 2 bases, and 14 bases had no gene match. CDR1 MDHEN and CDR2 SYDVKM come from the germline V gene. This CDR3 spans 17 amino acids. CDR3 sequence (DNA): TGTGCCAGCAGTTTAGTTTTGGGGCGGACTAGCCGGGACGAGCAGTACTTC. Encoded protein: CASSLVLGRTSRDEQYF.

The chain employs TRBV12-5 and TRBJ1-1; D perhaps matches TRBD1 (6 bases). The length of the CDR3 is 14 residues. Germline CDR1 and CDR2: LGHNT and FRNRAP. V lost 3 bases to trimming and J lost 3 bases, with 11 bases between them. The CDR3 sequence is CASGFKTGDTEAFF. CDR3 DNA: TGTGCTAGTGGTTTCAAGACAGGCGACACTGAAGCTTTCTTT.

This chain connects TRBV24-1 to TRBJ2-3, with 9 nucleotides matching TRBD2. Germline V gives CDR1 KGHDR, CDR2 SFDVKD. V lost 7 bases, J lost 4 bases, and 8 bases stayed unmatched. CDR3 length equals 15 residues. CDR3: CATSAASGAADTQYF. CDR3 nucleotides: TGTGCCACCAGCGCTGCTAGCGGGGCCGCAGATACGCAGTATTTT.

J is TRBJ2-1 and V is TRBV20-1, with a weak D call TRBD1 (5 bases). This CDR3 has 11 amino acids. The germline V gene has CDR1 DFQATT and CDR2 SNEGSKA (reference sequence). With 5 bases removed from V and 7 bases from J, the gap between germline ends came to 9 bases. In DNA form, the CDR3 reads TGCAGTGCTCCAAGGGGTAATGAGCAGTTCTTC. It specifies CSAPRGNEQFF.

V usage is TRBV11-3 and J usage is TRBJ2-2; D is possibly TRBD1 (5 bases). Germline V gene data show CDR1 as SGHNT and CDR2 as YENEEA. The V end was cut by 2 bases, the J end by 4 bases, with 8 bases between. The CDR3 has 14 amino acids. The CDR3 bases are TGTGCCAGCAGCTTACAGGGTACCACCGGGGAGCTGTTTTTT. As protein: CASSLQGTTGELFF.